What follows are 6 T cell receptor beta chains derived from one specimen sequenced in a study of PD-1 blockade in classical Hodgkin lymphoma (dated by TCRdb to 2020 to 2021). Libraries came from the immunoSEQ multiplex PCR assay. This is the immuneACCESS table as TCRdb keeps it, with only in-frame sequences that have V and J called. A part of the clones is gone; compared with another copy, unresolved V genes explain less than half, and the rest is unexplained. The sample table shows about 15,000 clones, and just under 80% are seen once. Together, the top ten hold around 1.9% of the sample. Sample time point, as interpreted from the label and publication: cycle 4 day 1 (C4D1), after five to seven weeks of nivolumab. Every trial patient had relapsed after autologous stem cell transplantation, and cohorts A, B and C differed in prior brentuximab vedotin exposure. CD4+ T cells were purified from thawed PBMCs by magnetic negative selection with a Miltenyi CD4+ T cell isolation kit.

This sample comprised CD4+ T cells from blood, obtained before the fourth cycle of nivolumab. Every receptor here comes from a human donor with classical Hodgkin lymphoma.

A word on this clone: One junction end disagrees with the germline gene, perhaps due to a read error. The V gene is TRBV10-3, the J gene TRBJ2-3; 8 nucleotides agree with TRBD2. Germline-derived CDR1 and CDR2 are ENHRY and SYGVKD. The CDR3 totals 13 residues. CDR3 in amino acids: CAISDSPGGPHVF. CDR3 coding DNA: TGTGCCATCAGTGATTCGCCGGGAGGGCCCCACGTTTTT.

The rearrangement joins TRBV19 to TRBJ1-5; D gene unclear. Germline V lookup: CDR1 LNHDA, CDR2 SQIVND (reference sequence). Trimming removed 7 bases from V and 2 bases from J, with 21 bases in between. This CDR3 is built from 17 residues. CDR3 amino acids: CASTAGIQSIRNQPQHF. DNA for the CDR3: TGTGCCAGTACCGCCGGGATCCAAAGCATCCGCAATCAGCCCCAGCATTTT.

This sequence joins TRBV7-6 and TRBJ1-2; no reliable D call. Germline V gene data show CDR1 as SGHVS and CDR2 as FNYEAQ. The CDR3 is 16 amino acids. V lost 5 bases and J lost 0, with 16 bases in between. The CDR3 region has the DNA TGTGCCAGCAGCCCCTTAGGCGGGGAACCTAACTATGGCTACACCTTC. Translated: CASSPLGGEPNYGYTF.

The chain carries TRBV27 and TRBJ2-7; D gene ambiguous. The CDR3 sequence is 11 residues long. Per the germline V gene, CDR1 is MNHEY and CDR2 is SMNVEV (reference sequence). Trimming took 6 bases from V and 2 from J, leaving 5 bases between them. The chain's CDR3 is CASRVAYEQYF. The CDR3 nucleotides read TGTGCCAGCAGGGTTGCCTACGAGCAGTACTTC.

The chain joins TRBV9 to TRBJ2-6; 9 nucleotides agree with TRBD2. The V gene end was trimmed by 3 bases and the J gene end by 6 bases; junction bases not matched to a gene: 7. This CDR3 is built from 16 residues. Germline V gene sequence: CDR1 SGDLS, CDR2 YYNGEE. CDR3 nucleotide sequence: TGTGCCAGCAGCGATATTAGCGGGAGTGAGGCCAACGTCCTGACTTTC. Amino acid sequence: CASSDISGSEANVLTF.

V usage is TRBV6-1 and J usage is TRBJ2-7, with 8 bases aligning to TRBD2. CDR3 length: 14 residues. Looked up from germline, CDR1 is MNHNS and CDR2 is SASEGT. J was trimmed by 6 bases and V by 2 bases; bases with no gene match: 6. CDR3 DNA: TGTGCCAGCAGTGAAATGGGACTAGAGGGCGAGCAGTACTTC. Translation gives CASSEMGLEGEQYF.